This T cell receptor beta chain was sequenced during a study of CD4+ T cells in melanoma. Study-wide points: Neoantigen-specific CD4+ T cells in melanoma reportedly had diverse differentiation states. A reported correlation linked neoantigen-specific CD4+ T cells to CD8+, macrophage and B cell function.

Measured with immunoSEQ multiplex PCR; TCRdb has only the in-frame clones, and not every one. The data show roughly 52,000 clones, with over 60% seen just once and approximately 5% held by the top ten. As regards this clone: Its antigen remains unidentified.

The V gene end was trimmed by 6 bases and the J gene end by 3 bases; junction bases not matched to a gene: 5. The CDR3 is 14 amino acids. In germline, CDR1 is LNHNV, CDR2 YYDKDF (reference sequence). Sequencing input: tumor tissue. The gene calls are TRBV15 and TRBJ1-2; TRBD1 matches at 9 bases. The sequence came from a human donor with melanoma. The CDR3 spells CATRDWDRDYGYTF. The CDR3 bases are TGTGCCACCAGAGATTGGGACAGGGACTATGGCTACACCTTC.